This T cell receptor (beta chain) was sequenced during a study of cytomegalovirus exposure and HLA in healthy donors. Regarding the study as a whole: As a later analysis revealed, most CMV-associated TCR beta chains appeared HLA-restricted.

The PCR made use of 60 Vbeta and 13 Jbeta primers. The data were produced by immunoSEQ multiplex PCR, yet TCRdb's version contains in-frame clones alone and is incomplete. The sample records 150,000 to 200,000 clones, approximately 79% being singletons. The J segment lost 6 bases and the V segment lost 5 bases, leaving 7 bases of the junction unmatched. The CDR3 is 15 amino acids. Germline CDR1 is MNHNS and CDR2 is SASEGT. This clone has a single count. Its matching antigen is unknown. What was sequenced was PBMCs. This TCR was recovered from a human donor in good health. This chain joins TRBV6-1 and TRBJ2-2, with 9 bases aligning to TRBD1. The CDR3 coding sequence is TGTGCCAGCAGTAGACAGGGGGTCGGGTCCGGGGAGCTGTTTTTT. Its translation: CASSRQGVGSGELFF.